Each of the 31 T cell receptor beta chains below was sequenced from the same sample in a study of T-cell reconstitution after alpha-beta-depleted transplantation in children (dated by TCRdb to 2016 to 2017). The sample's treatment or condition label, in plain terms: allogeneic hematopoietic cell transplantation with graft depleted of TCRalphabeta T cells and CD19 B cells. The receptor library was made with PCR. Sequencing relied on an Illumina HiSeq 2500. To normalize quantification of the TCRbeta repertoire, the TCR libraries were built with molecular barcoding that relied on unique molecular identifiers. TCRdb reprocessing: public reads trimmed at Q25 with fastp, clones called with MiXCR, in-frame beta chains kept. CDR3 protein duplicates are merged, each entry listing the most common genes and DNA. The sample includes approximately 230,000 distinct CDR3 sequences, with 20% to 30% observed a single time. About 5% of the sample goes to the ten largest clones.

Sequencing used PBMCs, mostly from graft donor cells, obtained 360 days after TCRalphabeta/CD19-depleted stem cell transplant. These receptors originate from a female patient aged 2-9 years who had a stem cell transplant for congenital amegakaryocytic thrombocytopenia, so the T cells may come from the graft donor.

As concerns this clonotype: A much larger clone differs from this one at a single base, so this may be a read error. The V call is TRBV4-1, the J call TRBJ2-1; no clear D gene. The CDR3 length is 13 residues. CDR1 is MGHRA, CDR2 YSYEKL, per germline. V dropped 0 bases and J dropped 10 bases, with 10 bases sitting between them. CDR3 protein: CASSQERRREQFF. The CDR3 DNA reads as TGCGCCAGCAGCCAAGAGCGTCGAAGGGAGCAGTTCTTC.

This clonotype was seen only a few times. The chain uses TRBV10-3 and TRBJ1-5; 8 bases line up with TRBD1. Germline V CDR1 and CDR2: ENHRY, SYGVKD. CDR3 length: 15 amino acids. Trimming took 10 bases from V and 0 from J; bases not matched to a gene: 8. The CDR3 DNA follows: TGTGCCACGCAACAGGGGGTCTTTAGCAATCAGCCCCAGCATTTT. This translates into CATQQGVFSNQPQHF.

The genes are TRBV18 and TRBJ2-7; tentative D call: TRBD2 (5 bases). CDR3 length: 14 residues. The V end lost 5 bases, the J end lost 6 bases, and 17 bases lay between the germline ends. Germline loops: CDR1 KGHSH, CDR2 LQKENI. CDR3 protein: CASSSDSGIGEQYF. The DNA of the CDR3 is TGTGCCAGCTCATCGGACTCGGGGATTGGCGAGCAGTACTTC.

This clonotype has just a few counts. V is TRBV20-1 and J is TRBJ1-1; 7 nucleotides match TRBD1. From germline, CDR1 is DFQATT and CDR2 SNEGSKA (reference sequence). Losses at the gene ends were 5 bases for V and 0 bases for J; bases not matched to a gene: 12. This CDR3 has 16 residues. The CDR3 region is CSARLLPGQMNTEAFF. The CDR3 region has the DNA TGCAGTGCTCGATTATTACCGGGACAGATGAACACTGAAGCTTTCTTT.

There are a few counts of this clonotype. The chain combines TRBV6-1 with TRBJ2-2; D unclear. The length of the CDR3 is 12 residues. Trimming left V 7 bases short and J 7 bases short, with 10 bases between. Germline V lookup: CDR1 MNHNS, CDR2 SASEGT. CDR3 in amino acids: CASTRRVGELFF. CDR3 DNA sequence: TGTGCCAGCACCCGACGGGTCGGGGAGCTGTTTTTT.

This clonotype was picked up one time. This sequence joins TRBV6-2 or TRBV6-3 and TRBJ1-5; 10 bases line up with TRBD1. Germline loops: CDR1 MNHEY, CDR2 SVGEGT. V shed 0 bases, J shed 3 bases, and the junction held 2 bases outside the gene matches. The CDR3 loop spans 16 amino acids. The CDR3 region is CASSYSDRGFNQPQHF. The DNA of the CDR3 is TGTGCCAGCAGTTACTCGGACAGGGGGTTCAATCAGCCCCAGCATTTT.

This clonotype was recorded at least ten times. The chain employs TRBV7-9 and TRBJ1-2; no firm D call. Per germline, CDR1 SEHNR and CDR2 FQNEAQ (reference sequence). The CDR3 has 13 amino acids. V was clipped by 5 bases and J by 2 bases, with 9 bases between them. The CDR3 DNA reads TGTGCCAGCAGCATAGACAAGAACTATGGCTACACCTTC. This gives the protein CASSIDKNYGYTF.

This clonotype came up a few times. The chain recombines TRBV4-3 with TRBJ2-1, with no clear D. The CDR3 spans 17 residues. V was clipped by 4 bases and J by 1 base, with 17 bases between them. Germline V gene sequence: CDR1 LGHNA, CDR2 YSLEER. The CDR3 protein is CASSLDRAHGSYNEQFF. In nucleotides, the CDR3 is TGCGCCAGCAGCCTAGATAGGGCGCACGGGTCCTACAATGAGCAGTTCTTC.

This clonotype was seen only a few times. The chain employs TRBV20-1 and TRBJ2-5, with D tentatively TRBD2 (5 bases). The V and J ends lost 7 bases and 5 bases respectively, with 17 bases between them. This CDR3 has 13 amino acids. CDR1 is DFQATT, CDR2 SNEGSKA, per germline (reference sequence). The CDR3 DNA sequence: TGCAGTGGAGCGGCGGTCTTGCTGGAGACCCAGTACTTC. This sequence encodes CSGAAVLLETQYF.

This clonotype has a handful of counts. The CDR3 nucleotides are TGCAGTGCTACCGAGCGGGCCCTGTACAATGAGCAGTTCTTC. Residues: CSATERALYNEQFF. The chain joins TRBV20-1 to TRBJ2-1; a weak D match, TRBD2 (6 bases). This CDR3 is 14 amino acids long. In germline, CDR1 is DFQATT, CDR2 SNEGSKA (reference sequence). V lost 4 bases, J lost 4 bases, and 14 bases lay in between.

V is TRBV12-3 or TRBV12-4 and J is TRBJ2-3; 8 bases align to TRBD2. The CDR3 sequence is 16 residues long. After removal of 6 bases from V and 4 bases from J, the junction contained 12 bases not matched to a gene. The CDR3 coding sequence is TGTGCCAGCAGGTATTCGGGACTAGGGGACCCAGATACGCAGTATTTT. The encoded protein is CASRYSGLGDPDTQYF.

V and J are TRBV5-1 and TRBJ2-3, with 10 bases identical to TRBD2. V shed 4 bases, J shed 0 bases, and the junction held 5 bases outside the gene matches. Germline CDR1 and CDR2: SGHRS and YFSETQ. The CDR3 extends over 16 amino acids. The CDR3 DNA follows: TGCGCCAGCAGCGTGGGACTAGCGATAAGCACAGATACGCAGTATTTT. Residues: CASSVGLAISTDTQYF.

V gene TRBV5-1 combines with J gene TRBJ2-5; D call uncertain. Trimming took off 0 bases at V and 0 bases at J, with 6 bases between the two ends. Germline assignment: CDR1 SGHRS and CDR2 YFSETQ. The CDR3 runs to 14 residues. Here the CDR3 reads CASSLGRNQETQYF. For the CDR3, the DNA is TGCGCCAGCAGCTTGGGCAGAAACCAAGAGACCCAGTACTTC.

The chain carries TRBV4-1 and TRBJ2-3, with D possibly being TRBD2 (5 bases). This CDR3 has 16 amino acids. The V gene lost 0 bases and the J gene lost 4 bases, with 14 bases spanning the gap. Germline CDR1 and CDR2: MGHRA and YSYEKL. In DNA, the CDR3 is TGCGCCAGCAGCCAAGAACCGGGGTCTTTCCCAGATACGCAGTATTTT. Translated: CASSQEPGSFPDTQYF.

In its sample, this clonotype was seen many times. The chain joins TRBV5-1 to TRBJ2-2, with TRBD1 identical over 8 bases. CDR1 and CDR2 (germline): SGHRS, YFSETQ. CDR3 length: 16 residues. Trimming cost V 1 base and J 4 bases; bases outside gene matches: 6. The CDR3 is CASSLITGTGTGELFF. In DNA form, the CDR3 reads TGCGCCAGCAGCTTGATAACCGGGACAGGCACCGGGGAGCTGTTTTTT. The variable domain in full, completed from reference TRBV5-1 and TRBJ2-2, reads KAGVTQTPRYLIKTRGQQVTLSCSPISGHRSVSWYQQTPGQGLQFLFEYFSETQRNKGNFPGRFSGRQFSNSRSEMNVSTLELGDSALYLCASSLITGTGTGELFFGEGSRLTVL.

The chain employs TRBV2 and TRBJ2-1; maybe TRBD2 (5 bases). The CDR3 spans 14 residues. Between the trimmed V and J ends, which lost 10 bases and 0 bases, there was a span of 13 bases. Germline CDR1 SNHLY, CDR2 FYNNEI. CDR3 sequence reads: CAIKSAGSYNEQFF. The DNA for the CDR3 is TGTGCCATCAAATCGGCGGGCTCCTACAATGAGCAGTTCTTC.

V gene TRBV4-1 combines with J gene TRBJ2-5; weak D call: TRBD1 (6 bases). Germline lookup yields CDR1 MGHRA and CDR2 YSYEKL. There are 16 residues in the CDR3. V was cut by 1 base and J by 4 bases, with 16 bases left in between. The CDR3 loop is CASSQVPVETGETQYF. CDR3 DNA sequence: TGCGCCAGCAGCCAAGTCCCAGTGGAGACAGGAGAGACCCAGTACTTC.

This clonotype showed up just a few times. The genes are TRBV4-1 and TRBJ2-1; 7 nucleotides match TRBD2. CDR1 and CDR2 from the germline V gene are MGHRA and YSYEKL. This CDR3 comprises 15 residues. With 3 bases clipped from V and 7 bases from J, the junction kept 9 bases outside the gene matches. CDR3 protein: CASSQSGTTENEQFF. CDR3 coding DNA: TGCGCCAGCAGCCAGTCCGGGACTACGGAGAATGAGCAGTTCTTC.

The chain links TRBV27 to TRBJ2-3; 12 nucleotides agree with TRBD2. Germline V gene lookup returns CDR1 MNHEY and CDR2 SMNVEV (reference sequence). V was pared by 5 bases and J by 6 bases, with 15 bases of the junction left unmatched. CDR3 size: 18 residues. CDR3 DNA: TGTGCCAGCAGTCCTTACCGGATACTAGCGGGAGGATCGGATACGCAGTATTTT. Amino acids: CASSPYRILAGGSDTQYF.

The chain's CDR3 is CASSLNPGVITGEQYF. The CDR3, as DNA: TGTGCCAGCAGTCTAAACCCAGGGGTGATCACGGGCGAGCAGTACTTC. The V gene is TRBV2, the J gene TRBJ2-7; D possibly corresponds to TRBD1 (6 bases). Germline values: CDR1 SNHLY, CDR2 FYNNEI. This CDR3 is built from 16 residues. Trimming took off 5 bases at V and 6 bases at J, with 23 bases between the two ends.

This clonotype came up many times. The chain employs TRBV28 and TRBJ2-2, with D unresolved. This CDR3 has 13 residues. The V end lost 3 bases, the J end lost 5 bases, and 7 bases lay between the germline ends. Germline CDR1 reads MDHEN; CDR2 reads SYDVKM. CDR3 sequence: CASSLLETGELFF. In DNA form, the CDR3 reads TGTGCCAGCAGTTTGTTAGAAACCGGGGAGCTGTTTTTT.

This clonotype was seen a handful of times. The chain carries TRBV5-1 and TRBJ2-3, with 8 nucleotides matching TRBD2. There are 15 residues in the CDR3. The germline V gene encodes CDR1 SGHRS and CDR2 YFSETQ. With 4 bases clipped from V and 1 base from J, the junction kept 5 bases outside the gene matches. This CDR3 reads CASSPYSGGTDTQYF. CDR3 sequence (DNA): TGCGCCAGCAGCCCATATAGCGGGGGCACAGATACGCAGTATTTT.

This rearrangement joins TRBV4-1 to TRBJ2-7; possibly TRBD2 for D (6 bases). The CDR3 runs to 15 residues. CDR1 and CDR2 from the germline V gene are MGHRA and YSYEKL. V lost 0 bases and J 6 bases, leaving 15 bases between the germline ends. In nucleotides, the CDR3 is TGCGCCAGCAGCCAAGATTTCGGGGGTTGGGGCGAGCAGTACTTC. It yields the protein CASSQDFGGWGEQYF.

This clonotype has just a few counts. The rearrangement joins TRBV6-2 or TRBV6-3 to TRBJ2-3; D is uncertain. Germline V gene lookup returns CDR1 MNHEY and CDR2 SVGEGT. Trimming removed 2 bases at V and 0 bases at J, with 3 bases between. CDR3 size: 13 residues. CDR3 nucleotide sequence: TGTGCCAGCAGTTACGACAGCACAGATACGCAGTATTTT. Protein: CASSYDSTDTQYF.

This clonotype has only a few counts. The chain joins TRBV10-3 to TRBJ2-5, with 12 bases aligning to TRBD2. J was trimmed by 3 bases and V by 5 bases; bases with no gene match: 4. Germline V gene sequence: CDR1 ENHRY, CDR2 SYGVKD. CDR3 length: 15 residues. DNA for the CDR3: TGTGCCATCAGTCAAAGGACTAGCGGGGAAGAGACCCAGTACTTC. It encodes CAISQRTSGEETQYF.

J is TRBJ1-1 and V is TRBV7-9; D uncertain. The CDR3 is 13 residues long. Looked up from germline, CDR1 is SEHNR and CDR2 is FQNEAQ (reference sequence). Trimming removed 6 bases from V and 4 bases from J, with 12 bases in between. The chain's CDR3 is CASSRPGFTEAFF. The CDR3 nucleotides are TGTGCCAGCAGTCGCCCGGGGTTCACTGAAGCTTTCTTT.

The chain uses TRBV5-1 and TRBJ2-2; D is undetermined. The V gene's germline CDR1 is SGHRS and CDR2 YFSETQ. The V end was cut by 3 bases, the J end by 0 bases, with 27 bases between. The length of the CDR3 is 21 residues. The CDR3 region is CASSSSLGLTFPRANTGELFF. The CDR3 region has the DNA TGCGCCAGCAGCTCATCCCTAGGCCTAACATTTCCGCGCGCGAACACCGGGGAGCTGTTTTTT.

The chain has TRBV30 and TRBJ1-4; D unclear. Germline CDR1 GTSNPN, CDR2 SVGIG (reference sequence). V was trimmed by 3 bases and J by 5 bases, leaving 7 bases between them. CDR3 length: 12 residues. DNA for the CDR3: TGTGCCTGGAGACCGGGAAATGAAAAACTGTTTTTT. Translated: CAWRPGNEKLFF.

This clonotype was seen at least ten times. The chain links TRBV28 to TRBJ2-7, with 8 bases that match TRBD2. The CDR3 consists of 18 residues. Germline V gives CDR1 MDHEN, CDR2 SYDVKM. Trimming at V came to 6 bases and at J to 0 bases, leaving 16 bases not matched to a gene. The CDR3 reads CASSLLTAFSGVSYEQYF. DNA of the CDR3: TGTGCCAGCAGCCTCTTAACCGCTTTTAGCGGGGTCTCCTACGAGCAGTACTTC.

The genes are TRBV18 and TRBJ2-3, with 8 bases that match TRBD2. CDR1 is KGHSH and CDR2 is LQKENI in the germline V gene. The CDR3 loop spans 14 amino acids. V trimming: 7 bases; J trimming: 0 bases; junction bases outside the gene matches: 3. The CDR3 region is CASLSGSSTDTQYF. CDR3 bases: TGTGCCAGCTTGAGCGGGAGTAGCACAGATACGCAGTATTTT.

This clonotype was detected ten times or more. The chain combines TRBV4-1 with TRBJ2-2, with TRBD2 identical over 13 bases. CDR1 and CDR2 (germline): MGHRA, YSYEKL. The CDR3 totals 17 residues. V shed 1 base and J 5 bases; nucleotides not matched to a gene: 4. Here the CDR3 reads CASSQAGLAGNTGELFF. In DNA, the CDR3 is TGCGCCAGCAGCCAAGCGGGACTAGCGGGGAATACCGGGGAGCTGTTTTTT.